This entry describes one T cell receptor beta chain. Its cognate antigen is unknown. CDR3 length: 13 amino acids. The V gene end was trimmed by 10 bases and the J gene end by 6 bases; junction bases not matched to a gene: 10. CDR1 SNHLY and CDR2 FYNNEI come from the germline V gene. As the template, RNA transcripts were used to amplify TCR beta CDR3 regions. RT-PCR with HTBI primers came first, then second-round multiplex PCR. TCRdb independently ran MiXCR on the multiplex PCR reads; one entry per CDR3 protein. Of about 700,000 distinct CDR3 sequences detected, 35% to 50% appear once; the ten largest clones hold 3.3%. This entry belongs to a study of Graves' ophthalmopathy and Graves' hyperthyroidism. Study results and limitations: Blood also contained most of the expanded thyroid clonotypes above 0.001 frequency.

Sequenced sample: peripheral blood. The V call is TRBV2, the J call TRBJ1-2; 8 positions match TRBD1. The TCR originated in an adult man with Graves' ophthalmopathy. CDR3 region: CAINSGTGHGYTF. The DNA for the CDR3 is TGTGCCATCAACTCCGGGACAGGCCATGGCTACACCTTC. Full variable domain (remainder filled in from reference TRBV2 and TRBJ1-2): EPEVTQTPSHQVTQMGQEVILRCVPISNHLYFYWYRQILGQKVEFLVSFYNNEISEKSEIFDDQFSVERPDGSNFTLKIRSTKLEDSAMYFCAINSGTGHGYTFGSGTRLTVV.